Presented here are 18 T cell receptor beta chains from one specimen sequenced in a study of metastatic and nonmetastatic thyroid tumors. No treatment had been given to any patient before thyroid surgery. TCRdb re-called clones via MiXCR from the PCR reads. The repertoire holds roughly 98,000 clones, under 15% seen once, with 3.6% in the top ten. Sequencing was carried out using blood. These receptors were taken from a female donor with papillary thyroid cancer or a benign thyroid nodule (not recorded which). Some clones in this sample may be carry-over from other donors' samples.

The V call is TRBV28, the J call TRBJ1-1; D is possibly TRBD1 (5 bases). CDR1 MDHEN and CDR2 SYDVKM come from the germline V gene. Trimming pared 3 bases from V and 7 bases from J, leaving 18 bases between. The CDR3 spans 15 residues. Written as DNA, the CDR3 is TGTGCCAGCAGTTTCTATCCGGGCAGGGATCTTGAAGCTTTCTTT. It codes for CASSFYPGRDLEAFF.

This clone was seen ten or more times. The V and J genes are TRBV27 and TRBJ1-5; the match to TRBD1 covers 8 bases. The junction had 7 bases not matched to a gene; V was cut back by 6 bases and J by 0 bases. Germline assignment: CDR1 MNHEY and CDR2 SMNVEV (reference sequence). This CDR3 has 16 residues. CDR3: CASSRQGKNSNQPQHF. DNA for the CDR3: TGTGCCAGCAGCCGACAGGGGAAGAATAGCAATCAGCCCCAGCATTTT.

In this sample, this clone turned up many times. The rearrangement links TRBV20-1 to TRBJ1-2; D gene unclear. This CDR3 has 12 amino acids. Germline-derived CDR1 and CDR2 are DFQATT and SNEGSKA (reference sequence). V lost 4 bases and J lost 4, with 10 bases in between. In DNA, the CDR3 is TGCAGTGCTACCCTTACGCCCTATGGCTACACCTTC. Translation gives CSATLTPYGYTF.

This clone was detected ten times or more. The J gene is TRBJ2-1, the V gene TRBV18, with D perhaps matching TRBD1 (6 bases). The CDR3 has 17 residues. Germline V gene sequence: CDR1 KGHSH, CDR2 LQKENI. V gave up 1 base and J gave up 1 base, with 14 bases separating them. The CDR3 loop is CASSPRVGTQSYNEQFF. The DNA of the CDR3 is TGTGCCAGCTCACCACGAGTTGGGACACAGTCCTACAATGAGCAGTTCTTC.

This clone was observed at least ten times. The DNA of the CDR3 is TGTGCCAGCAGCTTGGGTTTCAGGGGCGATGAAAAACTGTTTTTT. This sequence encodes CASSLGFRGDEKLFF. This sequence joins TRBV5-4 and TRBJ1-4, with D possibly being TRBD1 (6 bases). The CDR3 is made up of 15 amino acids. The germline gives CDR1 SGHNT, CDR2 YYREEE (reference sequence). V lost 0 bases and J lost 6, with 12 bases in between.

Many counts were recorded for this clone. The chain employs TRBV19 and TRBJ1-2, with D perhaps matching TRBD1 (5 bases). Trimming shortened V by 6 bases and J by 3 bases, and 14 bases separated the two germline ends. Germline loops: CDR1 LNHDA, CDR2 SQIVND (reference sequence). The CDR3 has 14 amino acids. The CDR3 bases are TGTGCCAGTAGCCGGGACGGAGCCTACTATGGCTACACCTTC. Amino acid sequence: CASSRDGAYYGYTF.

This clone showed up many times. Other DNA sequences in the sample encode the same CDR3. The chain has TRBV20-1 and TRBJ2-5, with D perhaps TRBD2 (7 bases). The CDR3 runs to 14 residues. Germline CDR1 is DFQATT and CDR2 is SNEGSKA (reference sequence). Trimming left V 1 base short and J 9 bases short, with 18 bases between. CDR3 sequence reads: CSARGGTPGRAQYF. The CDR3 DNA sequence: TGCAGTGCTAGAGGGGGGACACCGGGGAGGGCCCAGTACTTC.

At least ten counts were recorded for this clone. The chain recombines TRBV7-9 with TRBJ2-2; D gene uncertain. The CDR3 loop spans 14 amino acids. Germline assignment: CDR1 SEHNR and CDR2 FQNEAQ (reference sequence). V lost 3 bases to trimming and J lost 4 bases, with 9 bases between them. CDR3 residues: CASSFVKITGELFF. In DNA form, the CDR3 reads TGTGCCAGCAGCTTCGTTAAAATCACCGGGGAGCTGTTTTTT. The full variable domain, its missing parts supplied by reference TRBV7-9 and TRBJ2-2, is DTGVSQNPRHKITKRGQNVTFRCDPISEHNRLYWYRQTLGQGPEFLTYFQNEAQLEKSRLLSDRFSAERPKGSFSTLEIQRTEQGDSAMYLCASSFVKITGELFFGEGSRLTVL.

In the case of this clone: A much more abundant neighbour one base away suggests this may be a read error. The V call is TRBV6-2 or TRBV6-3, the J call TRBJ2-3; 7 nucleotides align to TRBD2. Germline V lookup: CDR1 MNHEY, CDR2 SVGEGT. With 5 bases clipped from V and 4 bases from J, the junction kept 9 bases outside the gene matches. The CDR3 consists of 15 residues. This CDR3 reads CASSSGAEGADTQYF. In DNA form, the CDR3 reads TGTGCCAGCAGTAGCGGGGCGGAGGGAGCAGATACGCAGTATTTT.

This clone was counted only a few times. The J gene is TRBJ2-7, the V gene TRBV30, with 9 bases that match TRBD1. The CDR3 sequence is 15 residues long. CDR1 is GTSNPN, CDR2 SVGIG, per germline (reference sequence). J lost 6 bases, V lost 4 bases, and 13 bases had no gene match. Here the CDR3 DNA reads TGTGCCTGGACCGCTCCCCGGACAGGGGAACCCGAGCAGTACTTC. Residues: CAWTAPRTGEPEQYF.

Regarding this clone: A clone one base away is much larger, so this may be a read error. Other DNA sequences in this sample translate to the same CDR3. This sequence joins TRBV4-2 and TRBJ1-2; 8 bases align to TRBD1. The CDR3 is 14 residues long. The germline V gene encodes CDR1 LGHNA and CDR2 YNFKEQ. The CDR3 nucleotides read TGTGCCAGCAGCCAGCTAAACAGGGGGTTTGGCTATACCTTC. Translation gives CASSQLNRGFGYTF.

The gene calls are TRBV5-4 and TRBJ1-2; 7 positions agree with TRBD1. The CDR3 runs 14 residues. The J segment lost 6 bases and the V segment lost 0 bases, leaving 5 bases of the junction unmatched. The germline CDR1 and CDR2 sequences are SGHNT and YYREEE (reference sequence). DNA of the CDR3: TGTGCCAGCAGCTTGGCCAGGGGGGGCGATGGCTACACCTTC. This sequence encodes CASSLARGGDGYTF.

The count of this clone is one. V usage is TRBV16 and J usage is TRBJ2-6; 7 bases fit TRBD1. The CDR3 is made up of 21 amino acids. With 4 bases clipped from V and 0 bases from J, the junction kept 18 bases outside the gene matches. The germline CDR1 and CDR2 sequences are KGHSY and FQNENV. CDR3 sequence: CASSPERVRVQGISGANVLTF. Here the CDR3 DNA reads TGTGCCAGCAGCCCCGAAAGGGTAAGGGTACAGGGGATCTCTGGGGCCAACGTCCTGACTTTC.

Points on this clone: A much bigger clone sits one base away, suggesting this may be a read error. The CDR3 sequence: CAISEGVAGYQETQYF. The CDR3 bases are TGTGCCATCAGTGAGGGGGTAGCGGGATACCAAGAGACCCAGTACTTC. The chain combines TRBV10-3 with TRBJ2-5; 8 bases agree with TRBD2. Trimming cost V 2 bases and J 0 bases; bases outside gene matches: 5. CDR1 and CDR2 from the germline V gene are ENHRY and SYGVKD. This CDR3 is built from 16 residues.

This clone was recorded many times. The chain joins TRBV6-1 to TRBJ1-3; 11 nucleotides line up with TRBD1. CDR1 is MNHNS, CDR2 SASEGT, per germline. The V gene end was trimmed by 3 bases and the J gene end by 3 bases; junction bases not matched to a gene: 7. There are 17 residues in the CDR3. The CDR3 region is CASSDRTGGAFGNTIYF. For the CDR3, the DNA is TGTGCCAGCAGTGATCGGACAGGGGGCGCATTTGGAAACACCATATATTTT.

The chain recombines TRBV29-1 with TRBJ2-7; 7 bases map to TRBD1. This CDR3 comprises 14 residues. Trimming took 8 bases from V and 5 from J; bases not matched to a gene: 15. Germline-derived CDR1 and CDR2 are SQVTM and ANQGSEA. CDR3 DNA: TGCAGCTCCCACCGTGACAGGGTCGAGCACGAGCAGTACTTC. Its protein is CSSHRDRVEHEQYF.

This clone appeared many times. The DNA for the CDR3 is TGCGCCAGCAGCTTTACCAGTAGGGATGGCTACACCTTC. As protein: CASSFTSRDGYTF. The V call is TRBV5-1, the J call TRBJ1-2; D is unresolved. V shed 2 bases and J shed 6 bases, with 11 bases lying between them. This CDR3 is 13 amino acids long. Germline lookup yields CDR1 SGHRS and CDR2 YFSETQ.

The J gene is TRBJ2-7, the V gene TRBV12-3 or TRBV12-4; D not certain. The CDR3 is 14 residues long. Trimming shortened V by 2 bases and J by 0 bases, and 8 bases separated the two germline ends. The CDR3 sequence is CASSLIGSSYEQYF. CDR3 bases: TGTGCCAGCAGTTTAATAGGCAGCTCCTACGAGCAGTACTTC.